These 11 T cell receptor beta chains came from one sample sequenced in a study of beta chain features in type 1 diabetes. Study results and caveats: Shorter TCRB CDR3s, moderately but significantly so, marked every one of the four CD4+ subsets in Type 1 diabetes patients.

These receptors' antigens are unknown. Sequenced material consisted of expressed TCRB transcripts (all of the isolated RNA was reverse transcribed). The repertoire was sequenced with immunoSEQ multiplex PCR; TCRdb's copy has only in-frame clones and lacks some. The sample carries about 270,000 clones, around 15% recorded once. The sequenced sample consisted of naive CD4+ T cells from blood. These TCRs come from a man aged 25-40 years with type 1 diabetes.

This clone appeared a few times. This rearrangement joins TRBV2 to TRBJ1-1; no firm D call. Germline V lookup: CDR1 SNHLY, CDR2 FYNNEI. The V and J ends lost 4 bases and 7 bases respectively, with 7 bases between them. The CDR3 length is 11 residues. DNA of the CDR3: TGTGCCAGCAGTGTTTCCAGTGAAGCTTTCTTT. Encoded protein: CASSVSSEAFF.

The V and J genes are TRBV5-1 and TRBJ1-2, with 11 bases matching TRBD1. The CDR3 length is 16 residues. CDR1 is SGHRS and CDR2 is YFSETQ in the germline V gene. Losses at the gene ends were 4 bases for V and 4 bases for J; bases not matched to a gene: 9. The CDR3 nucleotides are TGCGCCAGCAGCCCGCGCCCCGGGACAGGGGGCTATGGCTACACCTTC. It translates to CASSPRPGTGGYGYTF.

This clone has more than one count but fewer than ten. The V and J genes are TRBV11-2 and TRBJ2-1; possibly TRBD1 for D (5 bases). Trimming shortened V by 5 bases and J by 7 bases, and 15 bases separated the two germline ends. This CDR3 has 14 amino acids. Germline V gene sequence: CDR1 SGHAT, CDR2 FQNNGV. The CDR3 DNA is TGTGCCAGCAGCCCGCTAAAGGGGCGAAATGAGCAGTTCTTC. It specifies CASSPLKGRNEQFF. Full variable domain (missing parts from reference TRBV11-2 and TRBJ2-1): EAGVAQSPRYKIIEKRQSVAFWCNPISGHATLYWYQQILGQGPKLLIQFQNNGVVDDSQLPKDRFSAERLKGVDSTLKIQPAKLEDSAVYLCASSPLKGRNEQFFGPGTRLTVL.

This clone has more than one count but fewer than ten. V usage is TRBV2 and J usage is TRBJ2-1, with 8 bases lining up with TRBD1. This CDR3 spans 13 amino acids. From germline, CDR1 is SNHLY and CDR2 FYNNEI. With V trimmed by 10 bases and J by 0 bases, 2 bases remained unmatched. CDR3 DNA sequence: TGTGCCACGGACAGGGACTCCTACAATGAGCAGTTCTTC. Encoded protein: CATDRDSYNEQFF.

This chain links TRBV20-1 with TRBJ2-7; D gene ambiguous. Germline V gene data show CDR1 as DFQATT and CDR2 as SNEGSKA (reference sequence). The CDR3 extends over 11 amino acids. The V end lost 1 base, the J end lost 7 bases, and 8 bases lay between the germline ends. As DNA, the CDR3 is TGCAGTGCTAGAGGGGCAAGAGAGCAGTACTTC. It translates to CSARGAREQYF.

This clone was observed a handful of times. The chain has TRBV6-5 and TRBJ2-4; D is ambiguous. The CDR3 runs to 15 residues. V was shortened by 8 bases and J by 7 bases, with 21 bases between the two germline ends. Germline-derived CDR1 and CDR2 are MNHEY and SVGAGI. The CDR3 DNA reads TGTGCCAGCTCAAACCGACATCACAGCTGGAACATTCAGTACTTC. Its translation is CASSNRHHSWNIQYF.

This clone was seen a handful of times. The J gene is TRBJ1-4, the V gene TRBV25-1; a weak D match, TRBD1 (5 bases). CDR3 length: 13 amino acids. Germline V CDR1 and CDR2: MGHDK, SYGVNS. V was pared by 10 bases and J by 7 bases, with 16 bases between. CDR3: CATGVGGSEKLFF. CDR3 DNA sequence: TGTGCCACCGGGGTCGGGGGGTCTGAAAAACTGTTTTTT.

The chain uses TRBV9 and TRBJ2-7; TRBD1 matches 7 bases. Germline assignment: CDR1 SGDLS and CDR2 YYNGEE. The ends lost 0 bases at V and 4 bases at J; junction bases unmatched: 1. The CDR3 is made up of 13 amino acids. The CDR3 here is CASSVAQGYEQYF. The CDR3 DNA reads as TGTGCCAGCAGCGTAGCACAGGGGTACGAGCAGTACTTC.

The DNA of the CDR3 is TGTGCCAGCAGCCAGGGCTGGACTGAAGCTTTCTTT. Translation gives CASSQGWTEAFF. This chain links TRBV7-2 with TRBJ1-1; TRBD1 might be the D (5 bases). Per the germline V gene, CDR1 is SGHTA and CDR2 is FQGNSA. The V and J ends lost 5 bases and 5 bases respectively, with 9 bases between them. This CDR3 comprises 12 residues.

This clone was recorded a few times. The V call is TRBV7-3, the J call TRBJ2-2; the match to TRBD2 covers 7 bases. Germline assignment: CDR1 SGHTA and CDR2 FQGTGA. With 5 bases clipped from V and 5 bases from J, the junction kept 8 bases outside the gene matches. This CDR3 has 15 amino acids. The DNA of the CDR3 is TGTGCCAGCAGCCCCGGGACTATACGTACCGGGGAGCTGTTTTTT. Protein sequence: CASSPGTIRTGELFF.

The gene calls are TRBV6-5 and TRBJ2-7; D possibly corresponds to TRBD1 (6 bases). This CDR3 contains 12 residues. Germline values: CDR1 MNHEY, CDR2 SVGAGI. Trimming took off 7 bases at V and 3 bases at J, with 10 bases between the two ends. The CDR3 protein is CASKAGDYEQYF. The CDR3 bases are TGTGCCAGCAAGGCAGGGGACTACGAGCAGTACTTC.